The next 4 T cell receptor beta chains were all read from a single sample in a study of response to subunit inactivated influenza vaccine. Each CDR3 protein gets one entry after TCRdb re-called the RT-PCR reads with MiXCR. The sample consists of roughly 630,000 distinct CDR3 sequences, about 15% of them appearing once. The starting material was PBMCs from blood, obtained around two weeks before vaccination. These receptors all come from a man aged 50 to 60 who received an inactivated influenza vaccine.

The chain combines TRBV11-1 with TRBJ2-2; D remains ambiguous. V was cut by 5 bases and J by 1 base, with 11 bases left in between. Germline V gene lookup returns CDR1 SGHAT and CDR2 FQDESV (reference sequence). The CDR3 extends over 15 amino acids. This chain's CDR3 is CASSPYDKNTGELFF. The DNA of the CDR3 is TGTGCCAGCAGCCCCTACGACAAGAACACCGGGGAGCTGTTTTTT.

This clonotype was observed many times. The junction does not match germline at one end; this may be a read error. This chain links TRBV5-1 with TRBJ2-7; TRBD1 matches 8 bases. The germline V gene encodes CDR1 SGHRS and CDR2 YFSETQ. The length of the CDR3 is 14 residues. CDR3 sequence: CASSPGQGAYEQYF. CDR3 nucleotides: TGTGCCAGCAGCCCCGGACAGGGTGCCTACGAGCAGTACTTC. The whole variable domain, filled in from reference TRBV5-1 and TRBJ2-7, reads KAGVTQTPRYLIKTRGQQVTLSCSPISGHRSVSWYQQTPGQGLQFLFEYFSETQRNKGNFPGRFSGRQFSNSRSEMNVSTLELGDSALYLCASSPGQGAYEQYFGPGTRLTVT.

This clonotype occurred a few times. The chain couples TRBV3-1 to TRBJ2-7, with TRBD2 identical over 12 bases. CDR3 size: 19 residues. Trimming at V came to 0 bases and at J to 3 bases, leaving 12 bases not matched to a gene. Looked up from germline, CDR1 is LGHDT and CDR2 is YNNKEL (reference sequence). This CDR3 is CASSQDSGLAGGNFYEQYF. CDR3 nucleotides: TGTGCCAGCAGCCAAGATTCTGGGCTAGCGGGAGGGAATTTCTACGAGCAGTACTTC.

This clonotype was recorded a few times. This chain links TRBV12-1 with TRBJ2-1; the table's D gene call, TRBD1, was not cross checked with the DNA. TRBV12-1 represents a pseudogene. This CDR3 has 17 residues. CDR3 nucleotide sequence: TGTGCCAGCAGCCTAACCCCAAAATCGGACAGGGACGATGAGCAGTTCTTC. Protein product: CASSLTPKSDRDDEQFF.